The source of this TCR beta chain is a study of identical twins. General study findings and limits: Conclusions relied on cross-sectional statistical analysis, not following the same donors. Out-of-frame beta chain sequences displayed weaker excess sharing between twins.

A remark on this clonotype: Its specificity is not known.

The CDR3 runs to 14 residues. Template switching, a step in the protocol, added a universal primer site, and cDNA carried unique molecular identifiers. TCRdb reprocessed the 5' RACE reads via MiXCR and lists one record per CDR3 protein. The repertoire holds about 550,000 distinct CDR3 sequences, with 20% to 25% as singletons. This same sample was also part of a study on yellow fever vaccine responses in identical twins.

Material: CD4+ T cells sorted from blood. V usage is TRBV21-1 and J usage is TRBJ2-7; the tabulated D call, TRBD2, remains unverified against the DNA. TRBV21-1 constitutes a pseudogene. This TCR was sampled from a woman aged 18-30 years in good health. DNA of the CDR3: TGTGCCAGCAGCAGAGGCCCAAGGACCGCTGCGCAGTACTTC. Its protein product is CASSRGPRTAAQYF.